The text below deals with one T cell receptor beta chain. This receptor's antigen is unknown. No much larger clone exists at a distance of one base, and base qualities are not known. This record comes from a study of cytomegalovirus exposure and HLA in healthy donors (dated by TCRdb to 2016 to 2017). For the study in its entirety: An earlier analysis of some 600 of the donors reported around 280 Gb of sequence data and around 120 million unique TCR beta sequences obtained from about 170 million T cells. The aim of the study was to test whether cataloging public T cell receptors could identify signatures of past pathogen exposure. Rather than drawing on any new phenotypic data, the later analysis identified candidate immune exposures from TCR beta sequences and the way those sequences occurred across donors. In addition to the first cohort of hundreds of subjects, a separate validation cohort of 130 or so different subjects was used. The study combined high-throughput TCR immunosequencing, statistical association of individual TCRs with disease status, and machine learning to predict cytomegalovirus infection status. Class I and class II HLA loci were covered by the typing at four-digit resolution. Every repertoire in the discovery cohort had been generated on one and the same sequencing platform. A later genetic analysis used genome-wide SNP genotypes for 398 of the 666 donors, treating that subset as a discovery cohort. The number of typed donors differed by locus: roughly 620-630 for A, B, C, DRB1 and DQB1; 522 for DQA1; 606 for DPA1; and 450 to 480 for DPB1. A few DR-DQ haplotypes were treated as single units for association and clustering because of strong linkage in the cohort. Around 320 gigabases of sequencing data and approximately 85 million unique TCR sequences were included in an early release covering about 700 HLA-typed donors. On average, about 240,000 unique TCR beta nucleotide sequences were sequenced per donor among roughly 430 genotyped donors of the cohort, with roughly 18% of those sequences being non-productive. A later analysis re-examined previously published TCR beta repertoires from hundreds of donors and added high-resolution HLA genotyping to investigate patterns of TCR occurrence. Donor age, sex, ethnicity and CMV serostatus were compiled alongside the repertoire data. The genetic ancestry cluster associated with self-reported Caucasian donors included around 76% of the roughly 390 genotyped donors. The study used immunosequencing to profile the T cell repertoires of some 600 subjects and linked those repertoires to cytomegalovirus serostatus. An earlier analysis of 500 to 650 of the donors applied high-throughput TCR beta sequencing to assess whether each TCR beta V gene segment acted as functional or pseudogenic. Overall study results and their limits: In a later analysis, several top co-occurrence clusters were reported to appear linked to parvovirus B19, influenza, CMV and Epstein-Barr virus. A further reported finding was that TCR beta sequences accurately predicted the HLA-A and HLA-B alleles for most subjects in the first cohort. Most CMV-associated TCR beta chains appeared to be HLA-restricted in a later analysis, and the HLA associations seemed to be driven largely by CMV exposure. When HLA alleles, especially DR and DQ, strongly co-occurred, TCR associations were difficult to assign to individual alleles. Only TCR beta chains were sequenced in this cohort, and the absence of alpha or paired-chain data limited detectable features. A few of the identified cytomegalovirus-associated TCR beta chains were confirmed in vitro to be specific for cytomegalovirus antigens. V-gene and J-gene trimming of TCR beta chains was associated with a missense DCLRE1C variant in a later genetic analysis, and the association was replicated in an independent cohort. The classifier was reported to diagnose cytomegalovirus status with high specificity and sensitivity in both the original cohort and the validation cohort. The presence/absence analyses assumed that sequencing depth was roughly uniform across donors, and that assumption may not be true. The sequencing pipeline was judged likely to have produced a cluster of highly shared sequence variants as a technical artifact. Because counts were too low, around 17 rarely observed V segments, including chromosome 9 orphons, were left out of the earlier analysis of approximately 500 of the donors. In a later analysis, TCR association rates were found to vary across HLA loci, with the most associated TCRs seen for DRB1 alleles and the fewest for HLA-C alleles. It was suggested by the authors that the approach could potentially be generalized to other disease states and immunological phenotypes. At a false discovery rate of 0.05, a later analysis linked under 20,000 TCR beta sequences to specific HLA alleles. A later genetic analysis reported fewer N-insertions in productive TCRs among donors in an Asian-associated ancestry cluster than the roughly 650-donor mean. In a later analysis, HLA-associated TCR beta chains were found to be more clonally expanded and to have lower generation probabilities than equally common non-associated chains. For the cohort, immune exposure information was limited to CMV serostatus. The study gave a list of 150 to 200 TCR beta chains associated with cytomegalovirus. Correlated functional status among segregating V segments might reflect linkage disequilibrium, but an unknown experimental factor could not be ruled out. Broadly in line with IMGT annotations, most TCR beta V segments showed up in productive rearrangements about 87% or about 30% of the time in an earlier analysis of 587 of the donors. Because HLA typing was missing for some donors at each locus, association tests included only the typed subset. Most TCR sequences were observed very rarely across donors, whereas some public TCRs were present in many individuals.

In total, roughly 670 healthy bone marrow donors made up the cohort. At the time of sampling, every cohort member was nominally healthy, though immune exposures that went unrecorded were likely present. The donor tested CMV seronegative, placing the donor among the 350 or so seronegative members of the cohort. A peripheral blood sample was provided by each donor, and peripheral blood mononuclear cells were used for TCR beta sequencing. The Qiagen DNeasy Blood Extraction Kit was used to extract genomic DNA from the blood cell samples. The library was produced with the immunoSEQ multiplex PCR assay. For the multiplex PCR, a mixture combining 60 forward primers for TCR Vbeta segments and 13 reverse primers for TCR Jbeta segments was used. The CDR3 region of rearranged TCR beta genes was amplified from genomic DNA with a multiplex PCR assay. The Illumina HiSeq System was used to sequence the amplified TCR beta libraries as 87-base-pair reads. Per the original workflow: A later analysis tallied 70 million to 100 million unique TCR beta chains across the 600 to 700 repertoires, and around 9.9 million of those chains were shared by two or more donors. Raw reads were error-corrected and collapsed into unique sequences by a nearest-neighbor algorithm in which closely related sequences were merged to remove PCR and sequencing errors. Alignment of CDR3 sequences to IMGT reference sequences was used to assign V, D and J gene segments. For a sequence to be retained, a match of at least six nucleotides to both a V gene segment and a J gene segment was required. Rearrangements were called productive when the CDR3 lacked stop codons and stayed in frame with V and J; all others were non-productive. Following IMGT convention, CDR3 was defined as the stretch from the second conserved V-encoded cysteine to the conserved J-encoded phenylalanine. The earlier analysis of 500 to 750 of the donors excluded any sequence lacking an unambiguous match to a single V gene segment. In an earlier analysis of around 590 of the donors, a V segment was called functional when productive rearrangements were above 56.7%, and segregating when the standard deviation between donors exceeded 5%. A statistical classification framework was built for diagnosing cytomegalovirus status from the catalog of TCR beta chain sequences. A later analysis assigned V and J genes by comparing TCR nucleotide sequences with IMGT/GENE-DB human TR gene sequences. In a later analysis, CDR3 sequences and most-parsimonious VDJ recombination scenarios were assigned using the TCRdist pipeline. A later analysis defined each TCR beta chain by its CDR3 amino acid sequence plus V-gene family, and excluded reads lacking a unique V-gene family. To address suspected cross-contamination and a sequencing artifact, a later analysis removed approximately 590 highly shared, low-generation-probability nucleotide sequences. In a later analysis, a clonal expansion index for each public chain was calculated from normalized within-repertoire ranks of inferred template counts. Generation probabilities in a later analysis came from a VDJ recombination model fitted to out-of-frame rearrangements, and those results were checked against IGoR. Hypergeometric tests were used in a later analysis to score TCR-TCR, TCR-HLA and TCR-CMV co-occurrence, with a repertoire-size bias correction applied to the TCR pairs. In a later analysis, false discovery rates were estimated by permuting HLA or CMV assignments 20 times. In a later analysis, co-occurring TCRs were grouped using DBSCAN, and TCRdist sequence similarity was added for clustering within HLA-allele-positive subsets. Co-occurrence clustering excluded repertoires with fewer than 30,000 or more than 120,000 public chains, plus five with anomalous nucleotide sharing. This immuneACCESS table, as held by TCRdb, lists in-frame sequences with V and J called but not all clones. Of the missing ones, under half trace to an unresolved V gene in checked studies; the others have no known cause. V and J calls and clone size are those listed in that table; D and trimming were worked out from the DNA. Present in this sample are 100,000 to 150,000 clones, over 60% of which were seen just once. The ten largest clones capture over 0.8% of the sample.

The sample was PBMCs. The source is a woman in her sixties in good health and CMV-seronegative.

The encoded CDR3 is CASSDPGGRETQYF. The DNA reads TGTGCCAGCAGTGACCCAGGGGGCCGGGAGACCCAGTACTTC. The sequence joins TRBV2 to TRBJ2-5; 8 bases in the middle match TRBD1. CDR1 and CDR2 are read off the germline V gene as SNHLY and FYNNEI. Germline trimming amounts to 3 bases on V and 5 bases on J, with 5 as the count of junction bases outside the gene matches. From the cysteine up to the phenylalanine, the CDR3 has a length of 14 residues. Only the CDR3 part of the read is kept: 42 bases, read in frame from the first base.